This T cell receptor beta chain was observed in a study of beta chain features in type 1 diabetes. Isolated RNA was reverse transcribed in full, so expressed TCRB transcripts were sequenced. The assay was immunoSEQ multiplex PCR, and TCRdb's table has in-frame clones only and misses some. The table shows approximately 150,000 clones, with roughly 9.3% occurring only once. This TCR came from a middle-aged woman in good health. Sequenced material: central memory CD4+ T cells from blood.

The CDR3 coding sequence is TGTGCCAGCAGCTTAGGAGTAGCGGCGTACAATGAGCAGTTCTTC. This codes for CASSLGVAAYNEQFF. The rearrangement links TRBV11-2 to TRBJ2-1, with D perhaps TRBD2 (6 bases). With 1 base removed from V and 4 bases from J, the gap between germline ends came to 11 bases. CDR3 length: 15 amino acids. CDR1 and CDR2 from the germline V gene are SGHAT and FQNNGV.